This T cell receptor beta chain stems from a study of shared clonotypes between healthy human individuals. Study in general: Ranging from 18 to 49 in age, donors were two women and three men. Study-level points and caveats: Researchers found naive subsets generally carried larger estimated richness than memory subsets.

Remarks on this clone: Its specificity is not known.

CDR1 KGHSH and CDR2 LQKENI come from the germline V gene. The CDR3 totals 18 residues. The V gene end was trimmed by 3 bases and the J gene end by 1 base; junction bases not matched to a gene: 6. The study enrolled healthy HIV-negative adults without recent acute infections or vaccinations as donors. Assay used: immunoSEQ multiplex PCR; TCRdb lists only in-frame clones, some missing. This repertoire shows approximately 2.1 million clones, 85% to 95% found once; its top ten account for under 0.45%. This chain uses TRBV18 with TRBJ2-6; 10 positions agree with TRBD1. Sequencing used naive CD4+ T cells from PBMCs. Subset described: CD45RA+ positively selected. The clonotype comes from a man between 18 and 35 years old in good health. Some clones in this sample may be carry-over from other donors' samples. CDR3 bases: TGTGCCAGCTCACCTACCGGGACAGGGGTTTCTGGGGCCAACGTCCTGACTTTC. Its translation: CASSPTGTGVSGANVLTF. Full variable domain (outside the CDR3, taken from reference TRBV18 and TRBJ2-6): NAGVMQNPRHLVRRRGQEARLRCSPMKGHSHVYWYRQLPEEGLKFMVYLQKENIIDESGMPKERFSAEFPKEGPSILRIQQVVRGDSAAYFCASSPTGTGVSGANVLTFGAGSRLTVL.